The source of this T cell receptor beta chain is a study of cytomegalovirus exposure and HLA in healthy donors (TCRdb year 2017). About the study as a whole: An earlier analysis of 587 of the donors reported about 300 Gb of sequence data and approximately 120 million unique TCR beta sequences obtained from about 179 million T cells. Roughly 300 gigabases of sequencing data and around 87 million unique TCR sequences were included in an early release covering under 650 HLA-typed donors. Of the 300 to 450 genotyped donors, approximately 83% fell in the genetic ancestry cluster associated with self-reported Caucasian donors. The aim of the study was to test whether cataloging public T cell receptors could identify signatures of past pathogen exposure. The study used immunosequencing to profile the T cell repertoires of 666 subjects and linked those repertoires to cytomegalovirus serostatus. Along with the 666-subject first cohort, a separate validation cohort of over 90 different subjects was used. To predict cytomegalovirus infection status, the study combined high-throughput TCR immunosequencing, statistical association of individual TCRs with disease status, and machine learning. A later analysis re-examined previously published TCR beta repertoires from hundreds of donors and added high-resolution HLA genotyping to investigate patterns of TCR occurrence. Rather than drawing on any new phenotypic data, the later analysis identified candidate immune exposures from TCR beta sequences and the way those sequences occurred across donors. To decide whether each TCR beta V gene segment behaved as functional or pseudogenic, an earlier analysis of some 570 of the donors relied on high-throughput TCR beta sequencing. Donor age, sex, ethnicity and CMV serostatus were compiled together with the repertoire data. A later genetic analysis took genome-wide SNP genotypes for about three fifths of the roughly 670 donors and used that subset as a discovery cohort. Every discovery cohort repertoire had been produced on one sequencing platform. HLA typing included class I and class II loci at four-digit resolution. The number of donors typed differed by locus, with about 629-630 for A, B, C, DRB1 and DQB1, roughly 520 for DQA1, about 610 for DPA1, and some 440 for DPB1. Four or five DR-DQ haplotypes were handled as single units for association and clustering, since linkage in the cohort was strong. Across around 400 genotyped donors of the cohort, an average of about 250,000 unique TCR beta nucleotide sequences per donor were sequenced, and approximately 17% of those sequences were non-productive. The research as a whole found: In a later analysis, HLA-associated TCR beta chains were found to be more clonally expanded and to have lower generation probabilities than equally common non-associated chains. The cohort was sequenced for TCR beta chains only, and without alpha or paired-chain data the features that could be detected were limited. The classifier was reported to diagnose cytomegalovirus status with high specificity and sensitivity in both the original cohort and the validation cohort. Because the 87-base-pair reads could not distinguish some IMGT-functional V segments, including TRBV6-2 and TRBV6-3, those segments were excluded. Because counts were too low, around 18 rarely observed V segments, including chromosome 9 orphons, were left out of the earlier analysis of roughly 600 of the donors. Because HLA typing was missing for some donors at each locus, association tests included only the typed subset. When HLA alleles, especially DR and DQ, strongly co-occurred, TCR associations were difficult to assign to individual alleles. The study gave a list of some 150 TCR beta chains associated with cytomegalovirus. In a later analysis, the rate of TCR association differed among HLA loci, with DRB1 alleles having the most associated TCRs and HLA-C alleles having the fewest. In vitro tests confirmed that a few of the cytomegalovirus-associated TCR beta chains recognize cytomegalovirus antigens. The only immune exposure information available for the cohort was CMV serostatus. A further reported finding was that TCR beta sequences accurately predicted the HLA-A and HLA-B alleles for most subjects in the first cohort. According to the authors, the approach could potentially be generalized to other disease states and immunological phenotypes. An earlier analysis of some 560 of the donors showed that most TCR beta V segments appeared in productive rearrangements either about 87% or about 30% of the time, which broadly matched IMGT annotations. A later genetic analysis associated a missense DCLRE1C variant with V-gene and J-gene trimming of TCR beta chains, and an independent cohort replicated the association. Presence/absence analyses assumed roughly uniform sequencing depth across donors, an assumption that may not hold. A group of highly shared sequence variants was considered likely to be a technical artifact of the sequencing pipeline. Compared with the roughly 600-donor mean, donors in an Asian-associated ancestry cluster had fewer N-insertions in productive TCRs, according to a later genetic analysis. Specific HLA alleles were associated with 16,951 TCR beta sequences at a false discovery rate of 0.05 in a later analysis. Across donors, most TCR sequences were observed very rarely, whereas some public TCRs were present in many individuals. Several of the top co-occurrence clusters appeared to be linked to parvovirus B19, influenza, CMV and Epstein-Barr virus, according to a later analysis. In a later analysis, most CMV-associated TCR beta chains were found to appear HLA-restricted, with HLA associations seemingly driven largely by CMV exposure. Linkage disequilibrium might explain the correlated functional status among segregating V segments, but an unknown experimental factor could not be excluded.

V gives up 2 bases and J gives up 4 bases, and the segment between their germline ends measures 5 bases. The CDR3 goes from the cysteine to the phenylalanine over 13 residues. Only CDR3 DNA is held: 39 bases, read in frame from base 1. CDR1 is given as SEHNR and CDR2 as FQNEAQ, both from the germline V gene (reference sequence). In total, approximately 690 healthy bone marrow donors made up the cohort. Cohort members were all nominally healthy when sampled, although unrecorded immune exposures were likely present. The donor tested CMV seronegative, placing the donor among the 350 or so seronegative members of the cohort. Every donor gave a peripheral blood sample, and the peripheral blood mononuclear cells from that sample were used for TCR beta sequencing. Genomic DNA was extracted from the blood cell samples with the Qiagen DNeasy Blood Extraction Kit. Library method: the immunoSEQ multiplex PCR assay. For the multiplex PCR, a mixture combining 60 forward primers for TCR Vbeta segments and 13 reverse primers for TCR Jbeta segments was used. The CDR3 region of rearranged TCR beta genes was amplified from genomic DNA by a multiplex PCR assay. On the Illumina HiSeq System, the amplified TCR beta libraries were sequenced as 87-base-pair reads. In the source study's methods: Across the roughly 640 repertoires, a later analysis counted tens of millions of unique TCR beta chains, roughly 11 million of which were shared by at least two donors. Raw reads were error-corrected and collapsed into unique sequences with a nearest-neighbor algorithm that merged closely related sequences to remove PCR and sequencing errors. To assign V, D and J gene segments, CDR3 sequences were aligned to IMGT reference sequences. For a sequence to be retained, a match of at least six nucleotides was required to both a V gene segment and a J gene segment. A rearrangement counted as productive if the CDR3 had no stop codons and remained in frame with V and J, and every other rearrangement counted as non-productive. Following IMGT convention, CDR3 was defined as the stretch from the second conserved V-encoded cysteine to the conserved J-encoded phenylalanine. In an earlier analysis of more than 550 of the donors, sequences lacking an unambiguous match to a single V gene segment were excluded. An earlier analysis of fewer than 750 of the donors classified V segments as functional when productive rearrangements were above 56.7% and as segregating when the standard deviation between donors was above 5%. A statistical classification framework was developed to diagnose cytomegalovirus status using the catalog of TCR beta chain sequences. In a later analysis, V and J genes were assigned by comparing TCR nucleotide sequences against IMGT/GENE-DB human TR gene sequences. In a later analysis, CDR3 sequences and most-parsimonious VDJ recombination scenarios were assigned using the TCRdist pipeline. In a later analysis, each TCR beta chain was defined by its CDR3 amino acid sequence together with its V-gene family, and reads without a unique V-gene family were excluded. As a way to deal with suspected cross-contamination and a sequencing artifact, a later analysis dropped 450 to 600 nucleotide sequences that were highly shared and had low generation probability. For each public chain, a later analysis derived a clonal expansion index from normalized ranks of inferred template counts within each repertoire. Generation probabilities in a later analysis came from a VDJ recombination model fitted to out-of-frame rearrangements, and those results were checked against IGoR. In a later analysis, TCR-TCR, TCR-HLA and TCR-CMV co-occurrence was scored with hypergeometric tests, and a repertoire-size bias correction was applied to TCR pairs. False discovery rates were estimated in a later analysis by permuting HLA or CMV assignments 20 times. In a later analysis, co-occurring TCRs were grouped with DBSCAN, and TCRdist sequence similarity was added when clustering was performed within HLA-allele-positive subsets. For co-occurrence clustering, repertoires with fewer than 30,000 or more than 120,000 public chains were excluded, along with roughly 5 repertoires with anomalous nucleotide sharing. As stored in TCRdb, this immuneACCESS dataset retains in-frame rearrangements with V and J assigned. A fraction of the clones does not appear; measured against another copy, unresolved V genes explain less than half of the discrepancy, and the remainder lacks a known reason. V and J calls plus clone size are reproduced from that table; the DNA served to infer D and trimming. Recorded for this sample are a few hundred thousand clones; 75% to 80% of them occurred a single time. 1.5% to 2% of the sample lies in the top ten.

About this clone: Its antigen is still unknown. Base qualities are missing; no much larger clone stands one base away.

The clonotype was recovered from a man aged 18 to 29 in good health and CMV-seronegative. Sample: PBMCs. The rearrangement combines TRBV7-9 with TRBJ1-4, with no confident D gene call. The nucleotides read TGTGCCAGCAGCTTACCCCTTAATGAAAAACTGTTTTTT. Its amino acids are CASSLPLNEKLFF.